This T cell receptor (beta chain) was sequenced in a study of T cells in localized non-small cell lung cancer. The assay was immunoSEQ multiplex PCR, and TCRdb's table has in-frame clones only and misses some. The table includes about 45,000 clones, roughly 90% detected once. CDR3 length equals 18 residues. Germline V gives CDR1 SQVTM, CDR2 ANQGSEA. Trimming took 1 base from V and 1 from J, leaving 21 bases between them. The receptor was derived from a woman aged 40 to 75 with stage II lung adenocarcinoma. The chain has TRBV29-1 and TRBJ2-3; perhaps TRBD2 as D (6 bases). This material consisted of PBMCs, taken before any cancer treatment. Here the CDR3 reads CSVEGHQASASGTDTQYF. The CDR3 coding sequence is TGCAGCGTTGAAGGTCATCAGGCTAGCGCTAGTGGCACAGATACGCAGTATTTT.